The source of this T cell receptor (beta chain) is a study of cytotoxic CD8 clonotypes in ibrutinib-treated CLL. The wider study: The samples contained 255,043 productive templates on average. They also contained an average of about 100,000 productive rearrangements. Study-level results: Under therapy, public clonotypes either contracted or stayed stable, and they were uncommon. There were differences in sampling times between sustained-remission and progressing patients.

Here immunoSEQ multiplex PCR was the method, and the copy in TCRdb shows in-frame clones only, minus some. The data hold some 70,000 clones, with around nine tenths observed a single time. With regard to this clone: Its antigen is currently unknown.

The V and J ends lost 6 bases and 3 bases, in that order; junction bases with no gene match: 10. The CDR3 consists of 15 residues. The germline gives CDR1 LNHDA, CDR2 SQIVND (reference sequence). The sequenced sample was PBMCs, obtained after 12 months of ibrutinib treatment. The gene calls are TRBV19 and TRBJ2-7; 8 bases line up with TRBD2. The clonotype originates from a human donor with chronic lymphocytic leukemia. This CDR3 reads CASSTSGTRVYEQYF. As DNA, the CDR3 is TGTGCCAGTAGCACTTCCGGGACTAGGGTCTACGAGCAGTACTTC.